This TCR beta chain was captured in a study of cytomegalovirus exposure and HLA in healthy donors. As concerns this clone: Its antigen is unknown.

V was trimmed by 8 bases and J by 5 bases, leaving 19 bases between them. The CDR3 sequence is 14 residues long. Germline V gene sequence: CDR1 SGHRS, CDR2 YFSETQ. Study-wide results and caveats: The investigators catalogued under 200 TCR beta chains as cytomegalovirus-associated.

Some clones are missing from TCRdb's copy, which holds only in-frame ones; the method was immunoSEQ multiplex PCR. The data contain roughly 120,000 clones, roughly 94% of them singletons. This chain connects TRBV5-1 to TRBJ1-2, with D possibly being TRBD1 (6 bases). This clonotype was obtained from a woman aged 18 to 35 in good health and CMV-seronegative. The specimen sequenced was PBMCs. Here the CDR3 DNA reads TGCGCCAGTTCCAGGGGCTCCCTCACTTATGGCTACACCTTC. It yields the protein CASSRGSLTYGYTF.